This T cell receptor beta chain was identified during a study of OX40 agonist ivuxolimab in advanced cancers. Study at large: Patients were dosed with the agonistic anti-OX40 (CD134) antibody ivuxolimab. Patients enrolled in dose escalation were diagnosed with hepatocellular carcinoma, melanoma, renal cell or head and neck cancer. General study points: At doses 0.1 to 3.0 mg/kg, CD4+ and CD8+ clones expanded.

Here immunoSEQ multiplex PCR was the method, and the copy in TCRdb shows in-frame clones only, minus some. The sample records about 82,000 clones, about 91% being singletons. V gave up 4 bases and J gave up 10 bases; unmatched junction bases: 10. The CDR3 is 14 amino acids. Germline CDR1 reads SGHTA; CDR2 reads FQGTGA. The sample holds one count of this clone. Its antigen is unknown. The origin of this receptor is an adult with an advanced solid tumor such as melanoma, head and neck, liver or kidney cancer. Material: CD4+ or CD8+ T cells sorted from blood, obtained in a trial of the OX40 agonist ivuxolimab. The chain joins TRBV7-3 to TRBJ2-1; 7 nucleotides line up with TRBD2. CDR3 loop: CASSSGTNPREQFF. The CDR3 nucleotides read TGTGCCAGCAGCTCGGGGACTAACCCTCGGGAGCAGTTCTTC.